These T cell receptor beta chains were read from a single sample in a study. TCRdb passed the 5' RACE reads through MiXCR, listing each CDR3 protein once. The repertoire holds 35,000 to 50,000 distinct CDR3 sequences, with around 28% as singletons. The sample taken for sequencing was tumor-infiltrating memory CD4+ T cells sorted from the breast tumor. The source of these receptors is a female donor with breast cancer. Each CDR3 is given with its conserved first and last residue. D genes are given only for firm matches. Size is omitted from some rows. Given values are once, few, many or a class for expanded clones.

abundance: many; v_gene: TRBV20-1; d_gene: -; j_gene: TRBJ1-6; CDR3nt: TGCAGTGCTAGAGTAGACAGGCTACCACCCCTCCACTTT; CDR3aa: CSARVDRLPPLHF
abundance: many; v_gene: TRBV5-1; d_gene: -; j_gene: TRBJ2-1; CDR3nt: TGCGCCAGCAGCTTGGCGGCCTCCTACAATGAGCAGTTCTTC; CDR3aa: CASSLAASYNEQFF
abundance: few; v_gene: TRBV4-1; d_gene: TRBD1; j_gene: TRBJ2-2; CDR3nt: TGCGCCAGCAGCCCGGCCGGACAGGGGACCACCGGGGAGCTGTTTTTT; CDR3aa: CASSPAGQGTTGELFF
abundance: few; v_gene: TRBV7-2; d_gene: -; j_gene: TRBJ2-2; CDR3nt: TGTGCCAGTCCCTTGCCGGGACGCACGAACACCGGGGAGCTGTTTTTT; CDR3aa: CASPLPGRTNTGELFF
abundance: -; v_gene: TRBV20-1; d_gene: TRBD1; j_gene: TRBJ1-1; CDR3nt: TGCAGTGCTATTACAGGGGGAGGAACTGAAGCTTTCTTT; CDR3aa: CSAITGGGTEAFF
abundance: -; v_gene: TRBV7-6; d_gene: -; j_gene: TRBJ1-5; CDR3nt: TGTGCCAGCAGCGCCGCCGGTAGGAATCAGCCCCAGCATTTT; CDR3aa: CASSAAGRNQPQHF
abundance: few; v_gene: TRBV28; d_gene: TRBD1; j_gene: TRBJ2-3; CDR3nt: TGTGCCAGCAGTTCGCCCGGGACAGCATCAGATACGCAGTATTTT; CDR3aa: CASSSPGTASDTQYF
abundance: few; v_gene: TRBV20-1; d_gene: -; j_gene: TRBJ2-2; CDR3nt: TGCAGTGCTAGAGAACCAGCGGCTACGAACACCGGGGAGCTGTTTTTT; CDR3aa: CSAREPAATNTGELFF
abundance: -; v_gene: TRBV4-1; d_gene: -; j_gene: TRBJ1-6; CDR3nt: TGCGCCAGCAGTCAAGAATCGGCCGGTCGTCAGGCCCTCCACTTT; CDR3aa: CASSQESAGRQALHF
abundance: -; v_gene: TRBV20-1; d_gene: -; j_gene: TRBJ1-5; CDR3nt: TGCAGTGCTAGGGGGATAGGCAATCAGCCCCAGCATTTT; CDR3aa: CSARGIGNQPQHF
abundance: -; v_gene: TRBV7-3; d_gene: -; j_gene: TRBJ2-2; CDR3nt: TGTGCCAGCAGCTTAACCGGGAGAAACACCGGGGAGCTGTTTTTT; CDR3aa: CASSLTGRNTGELFF
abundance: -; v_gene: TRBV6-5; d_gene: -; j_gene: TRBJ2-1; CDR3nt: TGTACCAGCAGTTACGGAAACAACAACAATGAGCAGTTCTTC; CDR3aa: CTSSYGNNNNEQFF
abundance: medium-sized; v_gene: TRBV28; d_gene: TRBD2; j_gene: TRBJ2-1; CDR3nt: TGTGCCAGCAGGCGGGAGGAATACAATGAGCAGTTCTTC; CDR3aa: CASRREEYNEQFF
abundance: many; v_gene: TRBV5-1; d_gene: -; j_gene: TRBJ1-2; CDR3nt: TGCGCCAGCAGCTTAGAAGGGGATGGCTACACCTTC; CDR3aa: CASSLEGDGYTF
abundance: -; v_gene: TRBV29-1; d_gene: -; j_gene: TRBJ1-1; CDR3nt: TGCAGCGCCCGAAGCCGCCACACGGTTAGGGAAAACACTGAAGCTTTCTTT; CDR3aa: CSARSRHTVRENTEAFF
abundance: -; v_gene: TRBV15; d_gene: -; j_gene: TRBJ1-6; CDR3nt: TGTGCCGCCAGCAGTAGACTAGGGAATAATTCACCCCTCCACTTT; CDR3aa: CAASSRLGNNSPLHF
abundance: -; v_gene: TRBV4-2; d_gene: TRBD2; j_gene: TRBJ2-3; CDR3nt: TGTGCCAGCAGCCAAGATCTCGGGAGGGCTAGCACAGATACGCAGTATTTT; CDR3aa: CASSQDLGRASTDTQYF
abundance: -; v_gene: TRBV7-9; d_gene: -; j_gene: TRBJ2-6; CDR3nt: TGTGCCAGCAGCTTAGGAGGCAGATTAAGCTCTGGGGCCAACGTCCTGACTTTC; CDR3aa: CASSLGGRLSSGANVLTF
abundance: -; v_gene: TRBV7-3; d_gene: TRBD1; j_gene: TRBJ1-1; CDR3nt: TGTGCCAGCAGCTTAAGGAAAGGGACAGGGTCGAAGAACACTGAAGCTTTCTTT; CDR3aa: CASSLRKGTGSKNTEAFF
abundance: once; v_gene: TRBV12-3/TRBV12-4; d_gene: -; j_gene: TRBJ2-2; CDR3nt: TGTGCCAGCAGGTCCCCTATAGCGGCGAACACCGGGGAGCTGTTTTTT; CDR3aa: CASRSPIAANTGELFF
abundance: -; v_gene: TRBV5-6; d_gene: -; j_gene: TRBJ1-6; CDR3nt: TGTGCCAGCAGCAAGGAGGGAGGTTATAATTCACCCCTCCACTTT; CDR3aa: CASSKEGGYNSPLHF
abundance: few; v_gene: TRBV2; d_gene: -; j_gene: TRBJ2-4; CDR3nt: TGTGCCAGCAGTGAATGGGAGACCAAAAACATCCAGTACTTC; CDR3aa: CASSEWETKNIQYF
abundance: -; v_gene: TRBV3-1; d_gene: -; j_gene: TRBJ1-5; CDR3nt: TGTGCCAGCAGCCTGGGGTCCGGTGATCAACCCCAGCATTTT; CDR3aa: CASSLGSGDQPQHF
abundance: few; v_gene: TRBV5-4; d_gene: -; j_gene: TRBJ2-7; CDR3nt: TGTGCCAGCAGCTTGGCCGACCGGTCCTACGAGCAGTACTTC; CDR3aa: CASSLADRSYEQYF
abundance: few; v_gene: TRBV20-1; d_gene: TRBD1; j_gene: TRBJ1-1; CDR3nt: TGCAGCTTACAGGGGCGGGAGACTGAAGCTTTCTTT; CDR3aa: CSLQGRETEAFF
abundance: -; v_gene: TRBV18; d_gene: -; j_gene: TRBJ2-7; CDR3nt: TGTGCCAGCTCACCACCGAACGGAAACTACGAGCAGTACTTC; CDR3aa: CASSPPNGNYEQYF
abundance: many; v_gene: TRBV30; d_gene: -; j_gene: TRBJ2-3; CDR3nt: TGTGCCTGGAGGGGCAGCGGGACAGATACGCAGTATTTT; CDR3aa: CAWRGSGTDTQYF
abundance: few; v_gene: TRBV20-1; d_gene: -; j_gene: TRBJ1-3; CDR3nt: TGCAGTGCTAGTAGGCAGGGCTCTACTGGAAACACCATATATTTT; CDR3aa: CSASRQGSTGNTIYF
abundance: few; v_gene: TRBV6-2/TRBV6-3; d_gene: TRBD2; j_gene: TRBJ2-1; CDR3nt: TGTGCCAGCACCCCTTTCGGGGGACTAGCGGGGAACAATGAGCAGTTCTTC; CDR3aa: CASTPFGGLAGNNEQFF
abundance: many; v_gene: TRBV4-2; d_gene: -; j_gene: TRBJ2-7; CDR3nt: TGTGCCAGCAGCCAGGGGGGACGGGCAAACTACGAGCAGTACTTC; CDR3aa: CASSQGGRANYEQYF
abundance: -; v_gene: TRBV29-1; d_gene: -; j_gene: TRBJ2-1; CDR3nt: TGCAGCGCCCGCCCCCATAGCCATGAGCAGTTCTTC; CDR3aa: CSARPHSHEQFF
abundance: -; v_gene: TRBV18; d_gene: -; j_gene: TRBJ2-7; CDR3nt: TGTGCCAGCTCAGGGGTCGGGACCCACGAGCAGTACTTC; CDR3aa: CASSGVGTHEQYF
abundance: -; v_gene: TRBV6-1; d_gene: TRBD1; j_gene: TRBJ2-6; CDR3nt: TGTGCCAGCAGGGGGGACAGGGGTTCTGGGGCCAACGTCCCGACTTTC; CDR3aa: CASRGDRGSGANVPTF
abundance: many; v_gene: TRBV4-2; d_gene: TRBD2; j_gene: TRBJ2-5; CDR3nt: TGTGCCAGCAGCCAGCACCCTAGCGGACAAGAGACCCAGTACTTC; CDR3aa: CASSQHPSGQETQYF
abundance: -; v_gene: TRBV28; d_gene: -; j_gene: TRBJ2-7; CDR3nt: TGTGCCAGCAGTTTCAGGGGCCTGAACTCCTACGAGCAGTACTTC; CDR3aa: CASSFRGLNSYEQYF
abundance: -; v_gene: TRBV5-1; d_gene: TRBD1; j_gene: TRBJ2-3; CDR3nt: TGCGCCAGCAGCTTAGACAGGGTCGCAGATACGCAGTATTTT; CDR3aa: CASSLDRVADTQYF
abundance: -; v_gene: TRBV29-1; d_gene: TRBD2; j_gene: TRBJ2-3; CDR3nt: TGCAGCGTCTCCCGGACTAGCGGGCAAGCAGATACGCAGTATTTT; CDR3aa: CSVSRTSGQADTQYF
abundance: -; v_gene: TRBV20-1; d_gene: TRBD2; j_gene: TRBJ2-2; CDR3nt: TGCAGTGCTGCTCGACTAGCGGGAGGGTTTCCGTCCGGGGAGCTGTTTTTT; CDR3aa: CSAARLAGGFPSGELFF
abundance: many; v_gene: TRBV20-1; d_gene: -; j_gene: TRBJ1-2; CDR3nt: TGCAGTGCTAGACCGCTGGAGTTGAATAGCTACACCTTC; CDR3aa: CSARPLELNSYTF
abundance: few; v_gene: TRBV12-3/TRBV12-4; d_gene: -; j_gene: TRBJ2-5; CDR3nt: TGTGCCAGCAGTTTGACAGCACGAGCGGGGACCCAGTACTTC; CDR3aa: CASSLTARAGTQYF
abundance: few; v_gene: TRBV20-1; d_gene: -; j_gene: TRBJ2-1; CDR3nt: TGCAGTGCTAGTGGACCATACAATGAGCAGTTCTTC; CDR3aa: CSASGPYNEQFF
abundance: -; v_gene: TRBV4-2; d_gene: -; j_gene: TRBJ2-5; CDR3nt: TGTGCCAGCAGCCAAGACTCGGCGCGGGAGACCCAGTACTTC; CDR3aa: CASSQDSARETQYF
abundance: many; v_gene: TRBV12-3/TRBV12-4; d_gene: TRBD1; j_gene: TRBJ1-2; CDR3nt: TGTGCCAGCACCCAGGGGGGGAACCATGGCTACACCTTC; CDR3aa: CASTQGGNHGYTF
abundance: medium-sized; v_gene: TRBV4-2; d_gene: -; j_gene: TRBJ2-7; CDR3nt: TGTGCCAGCAGCCATGAAGGGGGTCAGGTTTACGAGCAGTACTTC; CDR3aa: CASSHEGGQVYEQYF
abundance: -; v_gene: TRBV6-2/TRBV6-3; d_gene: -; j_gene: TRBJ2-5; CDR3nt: TGTGCCAGCAGTTACTCAACGCAAGAGACCCAGTACTTC; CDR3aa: CASSYSTQETQYF
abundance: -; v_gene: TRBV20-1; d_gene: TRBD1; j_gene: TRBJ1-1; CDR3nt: TGCAGTGCCCCTACTACAGGGGTTGGCACTGAAGCTTTCTTT; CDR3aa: CSAPTTGVGTEAFF
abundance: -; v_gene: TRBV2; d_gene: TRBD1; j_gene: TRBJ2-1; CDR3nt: TGTGCCAGCCGCACCCCGGGACAGGGAGTCAATGAGCAGTTCTTC; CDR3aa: CASRTPGQGVNEQFF
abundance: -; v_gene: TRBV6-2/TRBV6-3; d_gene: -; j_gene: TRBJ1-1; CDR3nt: TGTGCCAGCAGCCTTGGGATCATGAACACTGAAGCTTTCTTT; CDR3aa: CASSLGIMNTEAFF
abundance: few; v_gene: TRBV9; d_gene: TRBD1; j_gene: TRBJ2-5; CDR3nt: TGTGCCAGCAGCGTAGGAGGGACAGGGGCTAAAGAGACCCAGTACTTC; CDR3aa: CASSVGGTGAKETQYF
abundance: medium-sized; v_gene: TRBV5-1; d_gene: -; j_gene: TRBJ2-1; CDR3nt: TGCGCCAGCAGCTTGGTTGGGCCTGACAATGAGCAGTTCTTC; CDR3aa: CASSLVGPDNEQFF